This entry lists 21 T cell receptor beta chains sequenced from one sample in a study of cytomegalovirus exposure and HLA in healthy donors. The data were produced by immunoSEQ multiplex PCR, yet TCRdb's version contains in-frame clones alone and is incomplete. The sample has 82,000 or so clones; 85% to 95% are singletons. Sequenced input: PBMCs. Source of these receptors: a woman between 18 and 29 years old in good health and CMV-seronegative.

CDR3 coding DNA: TGCAGCGTTGATAACAGGCAGACCATGAACACTGAAGCTTTCTTT. Translated, it gives CSVDNRQTMNTEAFF. The gene calls are TRBV29-1 and TRBJ1-1; TRBD1 is a possible D gene (5 bases). V lost 3 bases and J lost 0, with 14 bases in between. The germline V gene encodes CDR1 SQVTM and CDR2 ANQGSEA. The CDR3 is 15 amino acids.

This clone appeared once. The chain joins TRBV11-2 to TRBJ2-2, with TRBD2 as a possible D gene (6 bases). Between the trimmed V and J ends, which lost 5 bases and 7 bases, there was a span of 17 bases. CDR1 is SGHAT and CDR2 is FQNNGV in the germline V gene. This CDR3 region has 15 residues. CDR3 region: CASSPPGTLIGELFF. The CDR3 nucleotides read TGTGCCAGCAGCCCCCCGGGGACTTTGATCGGGGAGCTGTTTTTT. Full variable domain (missing parts from reference TRBV11-2 and TRBJ2-2): EAGVAQSPRYKIIEKRQSVAFWCNPISGHATLYWYQQILGQGPKLLIQFQNNGVVDDSQLPKDRFSAERLKGVDSTLKIQPAKLEDSAVYLCASSPPGTLIGELFFGEGSRLTVL.

The V call is TRBV19, the J call TRBJ1-1, with D maybe TRBD1 (6 bases). CDR3 length: 14 residues. Trimming took 6 bases from V and 4 from J, leaving 15 bases between them. Per germline, CDR1 LNHDA and CDR2 SQIVND (reference sequence). CDR3 in DNA: TGTGCCAGTAGAATACAGGGTTATGGCACTGAAGCTTTCTTT. Protein sequence: CASRIQGYGTEAFF.

This clone was recorded once. The rearrangement uses TRBV2 and TRBJ1-3; TRBD1 matches at 9 bases. The CDR3 is made up of 15 amino acids. Per germline, CDR1 SNHLY and CDR2 FYNNEI. V gave up 7 bases and J gave up 0 bases; unmatched junction bases: 4. The CDR3 coding sequence is TGTGCCAGCACCTGGGACAGGGTCTCTGGAAACACCATATATTTT. Translated, it gives CASTWDRVSGNTIYF.

This chain uses TRBV7-8 with TRBJ1-6, with TRBD1 matching over 8 bases. Germline CDR1 is SGHVS and CDR2 is FQNEAQ. The V segment lost 3 bases and the J segment 3 bases; nucleotides outside the gene matches: 7. This CDR3 is 17 amino acids long. CDR3 nucleotide sequence: TGTGCCAGCAGCTTCGTCAGGGGGCGCGACTATAATTCACCCCTCCACTTT. Encoded protein: CASSFVRGRDYNSPLHF.

The chain is built from TRBV5-1 and TRBJ2-7; a weak D match, TRBD1 (5 bases). Trimming cost V 0 bases and J 5 bases, with 15 bases left between them. The CDR3 is made up of 15 amino acids. Germline V gives CDR1 SGHRS, CDR2 YFSETQ. CDR3 in amino acids: CASSLGMGRSDEQYF. The CDR3 DNA is TGCGCCAGCAGCTTGGGCATGGGGCGAAGCGACGAGCAGTACTTC.

This clone showed up just once. CDR3 coding DNA: TGTGCCAGCAGCTTGTCGGCGGGAGGGGGAGAGACCCAGTACTTC. Its translation is CASSLSAGGGETQYF. J is TRBJ2-5 and V is TRBV7-9; TRBD2 aligns across 9 bases. The CDR3 has 15 residues. Per germline, CDR1 SEHNR and CDR2 FQNEAQ (reference sequence). Losses at the gene ends were 3 bases for V and 4 bases for J; bases not matched to a gene: 6.

J is TRBJ2-1 and V is TRBV15; possibly TRBD2 for D (6 bases). The germline V gene encodes CDR1 LNHNV and CDR2 YYDKDF (reference sequence). The CDR3 spans 12 residues. The V end lost 3 bases, the J end lost 10 bases, and 10 bases lay between the germline ends. CDR3 residues: CATSRGRGEQFF. CDR3 sequence (DNA): TGTGCCACCAGCAGGGGGCGGGGAGAGCAGTTCTTC.

V and J are TRBV10-1 and TRBJ2-1; tentative D call: TRBD2 (6 bases). Germline lookup yields CDR1 WNHNN and CDR2 SYGVQD (reference sequence). The CDR3 is made up of 16 amino acids. Trimming took off 0 bases at V and 2 bases at J, with 11 bases between the two ends. Here the CDR3 DNA reads TGCGCCAGCAGTGAGTCGAGGGACTCCCCCTACAATGAGCAGTTCTTC. It yields the protein CASSESRDSPYNEQFF.

The chain couples TRBV2 to TRBJ2-3; a weak D match, TRBD1 (5 bases). Looked up from germline, CDR1 is SNHLY and CDR2 is FYNNEI. The CDR3 loop spans 14 amino acids. V lost 6 bases and J lost 0, with 10 bases in between. In DNA, the CDR3 is TGTGCCAGCAGGGTGACAGCTAGCACAGATACGCAGTATTTT. Its translation is CASRVTASTDTQYF.

CDR3: CASSGRDQETQYF. The CDR3 DNA reads as TGTGCCAGTAGTGGGAGGGACCAAGAGACCCAGTACTTC. This chain links TRBV19 with TRBJ2-5; 7 positions agree with TRBD2. With 5 bases clipped from V and 0 bases from J, the junction kept 0 bases outside the gene matches. The CDR3 runs to 13 residues. Germline V lookup: CDR1 LNHDA, CDR2 SQIVND (reference sequence). The whole variable domain, filled in from reference TRBV19 and TRBJ2-5, reads DGGITQSPKYLFRKEGQNVTLSCEQNLNHDAMYWYRQDPGQGLRLIYYSQIVNDFQKGDIAEGYSVSREKKESFPLTVTSAQKNPTAFYLCASSGRDQETQYFGPGTRLLVL.

The chain joins TRBV4-1 to TRBJ2-7; 9 bases align to TRBD2. Germline loops: CDR1 MGHRA, CDR2 YSYEKL. Unmatched junction bases numbered 11, after V lost 5 bases and J lost 3 bases. CDR3 length: 16 amino acids. The CDR3 is CASSERPGLAYYEQYF. DNA for the CDR3: TGCGCCAGCAGCGAAAGACCGGGACTAGCTTACTACGAGCAGTACTTC.

V and J are TRBV7-8 and TRBJ2-3, with 7 bases matching TRBD2. V gave up 1 base and J gave up 5 bases; unmatched junction bases: 9. The CDR3 has 16 residues. Germline-derived CDR1 and CDR2 are SGHVS and FQNEAQ. In nucleotides, the CDR3 is TGTGCCAGCAGCTTAGATGTAGGGAGGGCCAGAGATACGCAGTATTTT. It codes for CASSLDVGRARDTQYF.

This chain links TRBV5-1 with TRBJ2-5; D perhaps matches TRBD2 (6 bases). The CDR3 loop spans 14 amino acids. CDR1 and CDR2 (germline): SGHRS, YFSETQ. V lost 0 bases to trimming and J lost 2 bases, with 8 bases between them. The DNA for the CDR3 is TGCGCCAGCAGCTTGGTAGGGAGGCAAGAGACCCAGTACTTC. Encoded protein: CASSLVGRQETQYF.

V and J are TRBV4-3 and TRBJ2-5; perhaps TRBD2 as D (5 bases). Trimming stripped 1 base from V and 2 bases from J, with 11 bases between. CDR3 length equals 15 residues. Germline CDR1 and CDR2: LGHNA and YSLEER. The CDR3 nucleotides read TGCGCCAGCAGCCAAGGGGTGGGCGGGCAAGAGACCCAGTACTTC. This encodes CASSQGVGGQETQYF.

This chain links TRBV5-5 with TRBJ2-7; TRBD1 agrees at 9 bases. The junction had 1 base not matched to a gene; V was cut back by 0 bases and J by 0 bases. Looked up from germline, CDR1 is SGHKS and CDR2 is YYEKEE (reference sequence). CDR3 length equals 15 residues. The DNA of the CDR3 is TGTGCCAGCAGCTTGGGACAGGGGGTCTCCTACGAGCAGTACTTC. Amino acid sequence: CASSLGQGVSYEQYF.

This chain uses TRBV14 with TRBJ2-2; TRBD2 aligns across 8 bases. V was pared by 1 base and J by 7 bases, with 5 bases of the junction left unmatched. The length of the CDR3 is 15 residues. Germline CDR1 is SGHDN and CDR2 is FVKESK. The CDR3 bases are TGTGCCAGCAGCCAAGGGACTAGCCAAGGCGGGGAGCTGTTTTTT. Translating it yields CASSQGTSQGGELFF.

The genes are TRBV5-1 and TRBJ2-6; D is perhaps TRBD2 (7 bases). The CDR3 totals 16 residues. CDR1 and CDR2 (germline): SGHRS, YFSETQ. V lost 1 base and J 2 bases, leaving 10 bases between the germline ends. For the CDR3, the DNA is TGCGCCAGCAGCTTGCCGGGGGGCGCTGGGGCCAACGTCCTGACTTTC. It translates to CASSLPGGAGANVLTF.

A single count supports this clone. J is TRBJ2-3 and V is TRBV7-2; 7 nucleotides align to TRBD2. CDR1 and CDR2 (germline): SGHTA, FQGNSA. This CDR3 is 15 amino acids long. V was clipped by 0 bases and J by 6 bases; unmatched bases: 6. In nucleotides, the CDR3 is TGTGCCAGCAGCTTAGCGGCGGGAGTGGTGGATACGCAGTATTTT. Its translation is CASSLAAGVVDTQYF.

This sequence joins TRBV7-9 and TRBJ2-7, with TRBD1 identical over 7 bases. The CDR3 sequence is 15 residues long. The germline CDR1 and CDR2 sequences are SEHNR and FQNEAQ (reference sequence). The V gene end was trimmed by 6 bases and the J gene end by 5 bases; junction bases not matched to a gene: 13. The CDR3 region has the DNA TGTGCCAGCAGACAAGGGGGCGCCGGCGTCGACGAGCAGTACTTC. Protein product: CASRQGGAGVDEQYF.

This chain joins TRBV7-6 and TRBJ2-2, with a possible D match to TRBD2 (7 bases). Trimming removed 0 bases at V and 3 bases at J, with 11 bases between. This CDR3 contains 16 residues. Germline V lookup: CDR1 SGHVS, CDR2 FNYEAQ. CDR3 sequence (DNA): TGTGCCAGCAGCTTAGCGGGGGGGCCGTACACCGGGGAGCTGTTTTTT. This codes for CASSLAGGPYTGELFF. The full variable domain, its missing parts supplied by reference TRBV7-6 and TRBJ2-2, is GAGVSQSPRYKVTKRGQDVALRCDPISGHVSLYWYRQALGQGPEFLTYFNYEAQQDKSGLPNDRFSAERPEGSISTLTIQRTEQRDSAMYRCASSLAGGPYTGELFFGEGSRLTVL.